Below are 23 T cell receptor beta chains sequenced from a single sample in a study of T cell responses to AZD1222 COVID-19 vaccine. Data came from immunoSEQ multiplex PCR; TCRdb stores just in-frame clones and leaves some out. The table includes fewer than 110,000 clones, about nine tenths detected once. The sample consisted of peripheral blood, taken on day 0 of AZD1222 vaccination. Receptors originate from an adult in good health.

This clone was seen just once. The rearrangement joins TRBV2 to TRBJ1-1; possible D gene TRBD1, 5 bases. V dropped 7 bases and J dropped 0 bases, with 18 bases sitting between them. The CDR3 extends over 16 amino acids. Germline V gene lookup returns CDR1 SNHLY and CDR2 FYNNEI. The CDR3 sequence is CASNQGLQRLNTEAFF. Here the CDR3 DNA reads TGTGCCAGCAACCAGGGACTTCAGAGACTGAACACTGAAGCTTTCTTT.

There are a few counts of this clone. This chain uses TRBV6-5 with TRBJ2-7; maybe TRBD1 (6 bases). CDR3 length: 15 amino acids. CDR1 is MNHEY and CDR2 is SVGAGI in the germline V gene. V was cut by 5 bases and J by 6 bases, with 20 bases left in between. In nucleotides, the CDR3 is TGTGCCAGCAGTCCCTGGGACACCGAGCGTGCCGAGCAGTACTTC. It translates to CASSPWDTERAEQYF.

This clone was seen more than once but under ten times. The V and J genes are TRBV4-1 and TRBJ1-4; 7 bases agree with TRBD1. Germline CDR1 is MGHRA and CDR2 is YSYEKL. The CDR3 extends over 16 amino acids. The V gene end was trimmed by 1 base and the J gene end by 5 bases; junction bases not matched to a gene: 7. The CDR3 loop is CASSQGRGTENEKLFF. CDR3 DNA sequence: TGCGCCAGCAGCCAAGGCAGGGGGACAGAAAATGAAAAACTGTTTTTT.

The chain couples TRBV11-2 to TRBJ2-7; D gene uncertain. Trimming removed 5 bases from V and 4 bases from J, with 9 bases in between. CDR3 length: 12 amino acids. Germline lookup yields CDR1 SGHAT and CDR2 FQNNGV. CDR3 sequence (DNA): TGTGCCAGCAGCCCTCAAGGGTACGAGCAGTACTTC. This translates into CASSPQGYEQYF.

The V call is TRBV5-1, the J call TRBJ2-5; 8 nucleotides line up with TRBD1. V trimming: 4 bases; J trimming: 5 bases; junction bases outside the gene matches: 10. Looked up from germline, CDR1 is SGHRS and CDR2 is YFSETQ. This CDR3 has 15 residues. CDR3 bases: TGCGCCAGCAGCCTGCAGGGGGCGTTTGAGGAGACCCAGTACTTC. Translated: CASSLQGAFEETQYF.

The chain couples TRBV14 to TRBJ2-3, with 11 positions matching TRBD2. The junction had 8 bases not matched to a gene; V was cut back by 0 bases and J by 6 bases. The CDR3 consists of 17 residues. Germline V gene sequence: CDR1 SGHDN, CDR2 FVKESK. CDR3 in amino acids: CASSQDRVAGGPDTQYF. The DNA for the CDR3 is TGTGCCAGCAGCCAAGATAGGGTAGCGGGGGGGCCGGATACGCAGTATTTT.

This chain joins TRBV23-1 and TRBJ1-1, with D perhaps matching TRBD1 (5 bases). TRBV23-1 is an open reading frame, and its role is uncertain. The CDR3 consists of 19 residues. With 3 bases removed from V and 0 bases from J, the gap between germline ends came to 23 bases. Written as DNA, the CDR3 is TGCGCCAGCAGTCATCCCGAGGCGGGGCCTATACTGATGAACACTGAAGCTTTCTTT. Residues: CASSHPEAGPILMNTEAFF.

J is TRBJ2-1 and V is TRBV3-1 (or the pseudogene TRBV3-2); the D gene is possibly TRBD1 (5 bases). Trimming took off 5 bases at V and 12 bases at J, with 17 bases between the two ends. Looked up from germline, CDR1 is LGHDT and CDR2 is YNNKEL (reference sequence). The CDR3 is 13 residues long. The CDR3 protein is CASSRSLAGWQFF. CDR3 in DNA: TGTGCCAGCAGCAGGTCGTTGGCAGGGTGGCAGTTCTTC.

The chain couples TRBV4-2 to TRBJ2-4, with TRBD1 as a possible D gene (5 bases). The germline V and J ends were trimmed by 1 base and 6 bases, with 10 bases remaining between them. Germline CDR1 reads LGHNA; CDR2 reads YNFKEQ. The CDR3 has 14 amino acids. CDR3 sequence reads: CASSQVGQGNIQYF. The DNA of the CDR3 is TGTGCCAGCAGCCAAGTAGGTCAGGGAAACATTCAGTACTTC.

The rearrangement joins TRBV19 to TRBJ2-1, with D perhaps matching TRBD2 (5 bases). V lost 2 bases to trimming and J lost 9 bases, with 11 bases between them. The germline V gene has CDR1 LNHDA and CDR2 SQIVND (reference sequence). CDR3 size: 13 residues. The CDR3 sequence is CASSISSAGEQFF. In DNA, the CDR3 is TGTGCCAGTAGTATATCGAGTGCGGGTGAGCAGTTCTTC.

The V gene is TRBV5-1, the J gene TRBJ1-6; TRBD1 aligns across 7 bases. CDR3 length: 15 residues. Per the germline V gene, CDR1 is SGHRS and CDR2 is YFSETQ. The trim removed 4 bases at V and 4 bases at J, leaving 5 bases unmatched. The DNA for the CDR3 is TGCGCCAGCAGCCAGGGACAGACTTATAATTCACCCCTCCACTTT. This translates into CASSQGQTYNSPLHF.

This chain uses TRBV30 with TRBJ1-6; D is unresolved. Germline V CDR1 and CDR2: GTSNPN, SVGIG (reference sequence). V was cut by 5 bases and J by 3 bases, with 8 bases left in between. The CDR3 is 13 amino acids. Here the CDR3 DNA reads TGTGCCTGGTTGGGCAGCTATAATTCACCCCTCCACTTT. Translated: CAWLGSYNSPLHF.

J is TRBJ1-1 and V is TRBV4-1; D unresolved. Looked up from germline, CDR1 is MGHRA and CDR2 is YSYEKL. The CDR3 is 12 residues long. The V end was cut by 4 bases, the J end by 9 bases, with 12 bases between. The CDR3 coding sequence is TGCGCCAGCAGCCGGGAGGACTGGAAAGCTTTCTTT. Translated: CASSREDWKAFF.

The chain links TRBV10-3 to TRBJ2-7, with 8 bases aligning to TRBD2. V trimming: 8 bases; J trimming: 3 bases; junction bases outside the gene matches: 6. The germline gives CDR1 ENHRY, CDR2 SYGVKD. The CDR3 loop spans 13 amino acids. CDR3 amino acids: CAISGGGNYEQYF. CDR3 DNA: TGTGCCATCTCAGGCGGGGGGAACTACGAGCAGTACTTC.

CDR3 in amino acids: CASSLGSGSGQYF. The CDR3 region has the DNA TGTGCCAGCAGCTTAGGGAGTGGGTCGGGGCAGTACTTC. The chain has TRBV7-9 and TRBJ2-7; no reliable D call. The CDR3 loop spans 13 amino acids. The V and J ends lost 1 base and 9 bases respectively, with 13 bases between them. From germline, CDR1 is SEHNR and CDR2 FQNEAQ (reference sequence).

This chain links TRBV5-1 with TRBJ1-4; 7 nucleotides align to TRBD1. Germline CDR1 SGHRS, CDR2 YFSETQ. This CDR3 contains 15 residues. V dropped 0 bases and J dropped 3; count of bases not matched to a gene: 2. The CDR3 sequence is CASSLGQGANEKLFF. The CDR3 DNA reads as TGCGCCAGCAGCTTGGGACAGGGAGCTAATGAAAAACTGTTTTTT.

The rearrangement links TRBV11-2 to TRBJ2-1; D gene ambiguous. The germline gives CDR1 SGHAT, CDR2 FQNNGV. CDR3 length equals 13 residues. V dropped 0 bases and J dropped 10 bases, with 10 bases sitting between them. As DNA, the CDR3 is TGTGCCAGCAGCTTAGATCTTAGACAAGAGCAGTTCTTC. Its protein product is CASSLDLRQEQFF. Full variable domain (remainder filled in from reference TRBV11-2 and TRBJ2-1): EAGVAQSPRYKIIEKRQSVAFWCNPISGHATLYWYQQILGQGPKLLIQFQNNGVVDDSQLPKDRFSAERLKGVDSTLKIQPAKLEDSAVYLCASSLDLRQEQFFGPGTRLTVL.

This chain uses TRBV27 with TRBJ1-6; weak D call: TRBD1 (6 bases). Per germline, CDR1 MNHEY and CDR2 SMNVEV (reference sequence). V dropped 5 bases and J dropped 2 bases, with 22 bases sitting between them. The CDR3 totals 19 residues. In nucleotides, the CDR3 is TGTGCCAGCAGTCCCAACCGGGGGGCTATCGACGCCTATAATTCACCCCTCCACTTT. It is translated as CASSPNRGAIDAYNSPLHF.

This chain connects TRBV2 to TRBJ1-2; the D is unclear. The germline V and J ends were trimmed by 6 bases and 5 bases, with 7 bases remaining between them. Germline lookup yields CDR1 SNHLY and CDR2 FYNNEI. The CDR3 runs to 11 residues. The CDR3, as DNA: TGTGCCAGCAGCCTGCTGTATGGCTACACCTTC. Protein sequence: CASSLLYGYTF.

The chain uses TRBV28 and TRBJ1-3, with 7 nucleotides matching TRBD1. Germline V gene sequence: CDR1 MDHEN, CDR2 SYDVKM. The CDR3 runs to 17 residues. The V gene end was trimmed by 6 bases and the J gene end by 4 bases; junction bases not matched to a gene: 15. CDR3 in DNA: TGTGCCAGCAGCAAATGGAGGGGGACAGCGAGGGGAAACACCATATATTTT. It specifies CASSKWRGTARGNTIYF.

In DNA, the CDR3 is TGTGCCAGCAGCCCGTGGGCGGGGGGGGCTGAGAACTATGGCTACACCTTC. This encodes CASSPWAGGAENYGYTF. This rearrangement joins TRBV7-9 to TRBJ1-2; possibly TRBD1 for D (6 bases). The CDR3 is 17 residues long. The germline V gene has CDR1 SEHNR and CDR2 FQNEAQ (reference sequence). Between the trimmed V and J ends, which lost 5 bases and 2 bases, there was a span of 21 bases.

V and J are TRBV7-6 and TRBJ1-2, with unresolved D. Germline-derived CDR1 and CDR2 are SGHVS and FNYEAQ. Trimming removed 5 bases at V and 5 bases at J, with 18 bases between. The CDR3 runs to 15 residues. CDR3 in DNA: TGTGCCAGCAGCCCGAGTCAGGTGACAATATATGGCTACACCTTC. Its translation: CASSPSQVTIYGYTF.

This chain links TRBV5-4 with TRBJ1-4; D gene uncertain. The CDR3 length is 15 residues. Germline V gene data show CDR1 as SGHNT and CDR2 as YYREEE (reference sequence). V shed 4 bases and J shed 5 bases, with 15 bases lying between them. CDR3 protein: CASSPDRAANEKLFF. DNA of the CDR3: TGTGCCAGCAGCCCCGACCGGGCCGCAAATGAAAAACTGTTTTTT.